This T cell receptor beta chain is from a study of PD-1 blockade in classical Hodgkin lymphoma. Here immunoSEQ multiplex PCR was the method, and the copy in TCRdb shows in-frame clones only, minus some. The sample carries some 10,000 clones, 82% recorded once. Comment on this clone: Its antigen is undetermined.

Every patient was affected by relapse after autologous stem cell transplantation, while exposure to brentuximab vedotin was not uniform. Classification of best responses gave complete response, partial response or progressive disease. Study-wide points: Patients starting nivolumab under 1 year after ASCT were excluded. Newly diagnosed patients reportedly had lower baseline TCR diversity than healthy donors. Diversity similar to that of newly diagnosed patients was seen at baseline in complete responders.

CDR1 and CDR2 from the germline V gene are MNHEY and SVGAGI. Trimming stripped 6 bases from V and 6 bases from J, with 11 bases between. This CDR3 has 12 residues. The rearrangement uses TRBV6-5 and TRBJ1-2; the D gene is possibly TRBD1 (5 bases). This clonotype originated in a human donor with classical Hodgkin lymphoma. The input for sequencing was peripheral blood mononuclear cells (PBMCs), taken before the second cycle of nivolumab. This chain's CDR3 is CASRKQAHGYTF. The CDR3 DNA reads TGTGCCAGCAGGAAACAGGCCCATGGCTACACCTTC.